Each of the 25 T cell receptor beta chains below was sequenced from the same sample in a study of CD8 T cells in ankylosing spondylitis. MiXCR, applied by TCRdb to the 5' RACE reads, yields one record per CDR3 protein. The table lists about 220,000 distinct CDR3 sequences, 6% to 8% of them singletons. These receptors have no known antigen. The study's findings and limits: Characteristic of ankylosing spondylitis blood, it appeared, was a TCR beta motif comprising about eight highly homologous variants.

Sequencing was performed on blood, either unsorted or a sorted T cell fraction (not recorded which). These receptors all come from a male donor with ankylosing spondylitis.

This clonotype was seen a few times. The CDR3, as DNA: TGTGCCAGCAGCCAAGTTTCGGGGGACGACACTGAAGCTTTCTTT. Translation gives CASSQVSGDDTEAFF. The chain carries TRBV4-2 and TRBJ1-1; a weak D match, TRBD1 (5 bases). CDR3 size: 15 residues. Looked up from germline, CDR1 is LGHNA and CDR2 is YNFKEQ. V lost 1 base to trimming and J lost 3 bases, with 12 bases between them.

Remarks on this clonotype: With a much larger clone just one base away, this may be a read error. Given the absence of the conserved phenylalanine or tryptophan at the CDR3 end, a read error is likely. The chain joins TRBV7-9 to TRBJ2-2; 8 bases are a match to TRBD2. CDR3 length equals 18 residues. With 4 bases clipped from V and 4 bases from J, the junction kept 14 bases outside the gene matches. Germline loops: CDR1 SEHNR, CDR2 FQNEAQ (reference sequence). CDR3 in amino acids: CASSSPVVAGLFTGELFL. Here the CDR3 DNA reads TGTGCCAGCAGCTCCCCCGTGGTAGCGGGGCTCTTCACCGGGGAGCTGTTTCTT.

This clonotype was seen only a few times. V and J are TRBV6-5 and TRBJ2-7; possibly TRBD1 for D (7 bases). Per germline, CDR1 MNHEY and CDR2 SVGAGI. CDR3 length: 16 amino acids. The V and J ends lost 0 bases and 1 base respectively, with 13 bases between them. The DNA for the CDR3 is TGTGCCAGCAGTTACTCGGCGGGACAGATGTCCTACGAGCAGTACTTC. It is translated as CASSYSAGQMSYEQYF.

There are many counts of this clonotype. J is TRBJ2-7 and V is TRBV27; the D gene is possibly TRBD2 (5 bases). Per germline, CDR1 MNHEY and CDR2 SMNVEV (reference sequence). This CDR3 is built from 15 residues. V lost 3 bases and J 4 bases, leaving 16 bases between the germline ends. CDR3 protein: CASSFRSRTAYEQYF. CDR3 DNA sequence: TGTGCCAGCAGTTTTAGGAGCAGGACTGCTTACGAGCAGTACTTC.

This clonotype was observed at least ten times. The chain couples TRBV7-8 to TRBJ2-7, with unresolved D. From germline, CDR1 is SGHVS and CDR2 FQNEAQ. The V and J ends lost 1 base and 0 bases respectively, with 4 bases between them. The CDR3 sequence is 13 residues long. This chain's CDR3 is CASSLVSSYEQYF. The CDR3 coding sequence is TGTGCCAGCAGCTTAGTGAGCTCCTACGAGCAGTACTTC.

The chain links TRBV5-1 to TRBJ1-2; TRBD1 matches 8 bases. CDR3 length: 15 residues. The J segment lost 2 bases and the V segment lost 3 bases, leaving 6 bases of the junction unmatched. Germline V CDR1 and CDR2: SGHRS, YFSETQ. The CDR3: CASSSSRTGNYGYTF. CDR3 bases: TGCGCCAGCAGCTCCTCTAGGACAGGGAACTATGGCTACACCTTC.

This clonotype has a count of ten or more. This rearrangement joins TRBV4-3 to TRBJ2-2, with unresolved D. From germline, CDR1 is LGHNA and CDR2 YSLEER. The CDR3 spans 15 residues. Trimming pared 4 bases from V and 2 bases from J, leaving 11 bases between. The CDR3 is CASSPPQRNTGELFF. The CDR3 coding sequence is TGCGCCAGCAGCCCCCCACAGCGAAACACCGGGGAGCTGTTTTTT.

This clonotype was recorded a few times. The chain recombines TRBV7-9 with TRBJ2-1; TRBD2 matches 7 bases. This CDR3 has 15 amino acids. J lost 4 bases, V lost 4 bases, and 7 bases had no gene match. Germline CDR1 SEHNR, CDR2 FQNEAQ (reference sequence). Here the CDR3 reads CASSWWGGQYNEQFF. For the CDR3, the DNA is TGTGCCAGCAGCTGGTGGGGAGGGCAATACAATGAGCAGTTCTTC.

This clonotype has a count of ten or more. The chain employs TRBV3-1 and TRBJ2-7, with no clear D. Germline V lookup: CDR1 LGHDT, CDR2 YNNKEL (reference sequence). This CDR3 has 13 residues. The germline V and J ends were trimmed by 3 bases and 6 bases, with 12 bases remaining between them. The CDR3 sequence: CASSHGSPLEQYF. CDR3 DNA sequence: TGTGCCAGCAGCCACGGCAGCCCTCTCGAGCAGTACTTC.

The sample holds many counts of this clonotype. The chain recombines TRBV11-2 with TRBJ2-5; D is undetermined. V was clipped by 6 bases and J by 5 bases, with 7 bases between them. The germline V gene encodes CDR1 SGHAT and CDR2 FQNNGV. There are 11 residues in the CDR3. As DNA, the CDR3 is TGTGCCAGCAGTCCTAGGGAGACCCAGTACTTC. The encoded protein is CASSPRETQYF.

This clonotype was detected ten times or more. V is TRBV5-5 and J is TRBJ2-1, with 13 bases aligning to TRBD2. The V and J ends lost 2 bases and 9 bases, in that order; junction bases with no gene match: 8. From germline, CDR1 is SGHKS and CDR2 YYEKEE (reference sequence). The CDR3 is 16 amino acids. The CDR3 region has the DNA TGTGCCAGCAGCTTCTTAGGACTAGCGGGAGAGGCTGAGCAGTTCTTC. It specifies CASSFLGLAGEAEQFF. Drawing the rest from reference TRBV5-5 and TRBJ2-1, the complete variable domain is DAGVTQSPTHLIKTRGQQVTLRCSPISGHKSVSWYQQVLGQGPQFIFQYYEKEERGRGNFPDRFSARQFPNYSSELNVNALLLGDSALYLCASSFLGLAGEAEQFFGPGTRLTVL.

This clonotype came up many times. The chain joins TRBV9 to TRBJ2-7; 11 bases are shared with TRBD2. There are 15 residues in the CDR3. Germline CDR1 reads SGDLS; CDR2 reads YYNGEE. V lost 3 bases, J lost 3 bases, and 5 bases stayed unmatched. This chain's CDR3 is CASSAGTSGGYEQYF. The DNA of the CDR3 is TGTGCCAGCAGCGCCGGAACTAGCGGGGGCTACGAGCAGTACTTC. Full variable domain (outside the CDR3, taken from reference TRBV9 and TRBJ2-7): DSGVTQTPKHLITATGQRVTLRCSPRSGDLSVYWYQQSLDQGLQFLIQYYNGEERAKGNILERFSAQQFPDLHSELNLSSLELGDSALYFCASSAGTSGGYEQYFGPGTRLTVT.

This clonotype was seen only a few times. The chain is built from TRBV27 and TRBJ2-7, with 11 bases aligning to TRBD1. The CDR3 totals 16 residues. Germline-derived CDR1 and CDR2 are MNHEY and SMNVEV (reference sequence). The V gene end was trimmed by 1 base and the J gene end by 2 bases; junction bases not matched to a gene: 4. The CDR3 region has the DNA TGTGCCAGCAGTTTATTGACGGGACAGGGGGCCTACGAGCAGTACTTC. This gives the protein CASSLLTGQGAYEQYF.

There are many counts of this clonotype. The chain links TRBV4-3 to TRBJ2-3, with a weak D call TRBD1 (6 bases). The CDR3 runs to 18 residues. The V end was cut by 0 bases, the J end by 3 bases, with 19 bases between. Germline loops: CDR1 LGHNA, CDR2 YSLEER. This CDR3 is CASSQDLQGSRGTDTQYF. The CDR3 nucleotides are TGCGCCAGCAGCCAAGATTTGCAGGGTTCCAGGGGTACAGATACGCAGTATTTT.

This clonotype was observed at least ten times. This rearrangement joins TRBV7-9 to TRBJ2-1; 7 nucleotides agree with TRBD1. The CDR3 spans 16 residues. The V segment lost 5 bases and the J segment 0 bases; nucleotides outside the gene matches: 7. Germline CDR1 SEHNR, CDR2 FQNEAQ (reference sequence). CDR3 nucleotide sequence: TGTGCCAGCAGCCCCCGGTCAGGGGGCTCCTACAATGAGCAGTTCTTC. Its protein is CASSPRSGGSYNEQFF. The whole variable domain, remainder taken from reference TRBV7-9 and TRBJ2-1, is DTGVSQNPRHKITKRGQNVTFRCDPISEHNRLYWYRQTLGQGPEFLTYFQNEAQLEKSRLLSDRFSAERPKGSFSTLEIQRTEQGDSAMYLCASSPRSGGSYNEQFFGPGTRLTVL.

V gene TRBV4-1 combines with J gene TRBJ2-3; D is perhaps TRBD2 (5 bases). Germline assignment: CDR1 MGHRA and CDR2 YSYEKL. V was trimmed by 3 bases and J by 1 base, leaving 11 bases between them. CDR3 size: 15 residues. In DNA, the CDR3 is TGCGCCAGCAGCCACGGGGTCGGACGCACAGATACGCAGTATTTT. It translates to CASSHGVGRTDTQYF.

This clonotype was counted ten times or more. The CDR3 nucleotides are TGCGCCAGTGGGGGGTCCGTGTACGAGCAGTACTTC. It encodes CASGGSVYEQYF. This chain uses TRBV10-2 with TRBJ2-7; tentative D call: TRBD2 (6 bases). The CDR3 spans 12 residues. Trimming removed 9 bases at V and 4 bases at J, with 13 bases between. The germline V gene has CDR1 WSHSY and CDR2 SAAADI.

This clonotype was seen a few times. V usage is TRBV4-2 and J usage is TRBJ2-2, with D possibly being TRBD1 or TRBD2 (5 bases each). V lost 5 bases and J 1 base, leaving 20 bases between the germline ends. Germline-derived CDR1 and CDR2 are LGHNA and YNFKEQ. The CDR3 extends over 18 amino acids. The CDR3 nucleotides read TGTGCCAGCAGCGCCTACCTCGGGACGGATCAGAACACCGGGGAGCTGTTTTTT. It is translated as CASSAYLGTDQNTGELFF.

This clonotype has ten or more counts. V gene TRBV6-6 combines with J gene TRBJ2-4; no clear D. With 7 bases removed from V and 4 bases from J, the gap between germline ends came to 5 bases. Germline V lookup: CDR1 MNHNY, CDR2 SVGAGI (reference sequence). The CDR3 contains 11 residues. The DNA for the CDR3 is TGTGCCAGCACTCAGAAAAACATTCAGTACTTC. It codes for CASTQKNIQYF.

In this sample, this clonotype turned up a few times. This chain links TRBV5-5 with TRBJ1-1, with 7 bases aligning to TRBD1. The CDR3 length is 16 residues. In germline, CDR1 is SGHKS, CDR2 YYEKEE (reference sequence). The J segment lost 0 bases and the V segment lost 6 bases, leaving 11 bases of the junction unmatched. The CDR3 loop reads CASTTRDSDLNTEAFF. CDR3 bases: TGTGCCAGCACCACCCGGGACAGCGACTTGAACACTGAAGCTTTCTTT. The entire variable domain, with the rest obtained from reference TRBV5-5 and TRBJ1-1, is as follows: DAGVTQSPTHLIKTRGQQVTLRCSPISGHKSVSWYQQVLGQGPQFIFQYYEKEERGRGNFPDRFSARQFPNYSSELNVNALLLGDSALYLCASTTRDSDLNTEAFFGQGTRLTVV.

This clonotype showed up many times. This chain connects TRBV5-1 to TRBJ1-5; D not certain. CDR3 length: 15 residues. In germline, CDR1 is SGHRS, CDR2 YFSETQ. The germline V and J ends were trimmed by 0 bases and 4 bases, with 11 bases remaining between them. CDR3: CASSLGVGLNQPQHF. The CDR3 bases are TGCGCCAGCAGCTTGGGGGTCGGACTAAATCAGCCCCAGCATTTT.

This clonotype was recorded at least ten times. This chain connects TRBV27 to TRBJ1-1; D may be TRBD1 (6 bases). There are 14 residues in the CDR3. Trimming left V 3 bases short and J 1 base short, with 9 bases between. CDR1 MNHEY and CDR2 SMNVEV come from the germline V gene (reference sequence). The CDR3 protein is CASSLAGQNTEAFF. In nucleotides, the CDR3 is TGTGCCAGCAGTTTGGCGGGACAGAACACTGAAGCTTTCTTT.

The CDR3 bases are TGTGCCAGCAGTCCTGTAATACCCCCACACGCTTTCTTT. It translates to CASSPVIPPHAFF. The rearrangement joins TRBV6-1 to TRBJ1-1; D is undetermined. V was shortened by 5 bases and J by 11 bases, with 18 bases between the two germline ends. Germline CDR1 is MNHNS and CDR2 is SASEGT. CDR3 size: 13 residues.

This clonotype has a count of ten or more. V is TRBV14 and J is TRBJ2-3; D is unresolved. CDR1 is SGHDN and CDR2 is FVKESK in the germline V gene. The germline V and J ends were trimmed by 0 bases and 5 bases, with 12 bases remaining between them. This CDR3 is 15 amino acids long. The CDR3 region is CASSQDWARLDTQYF. CDR3 sequence (DNA): TGTGCCAGCAGCCAAGACTGGGCCCGGTTAGATACGCAGTATTTT. The full variable domain, rest sourced from reference TRBV14 and TRBJ2-3, is EAGVTQFPSHSVIEKGQTVTLRCDPISGHDNLYWYRRVMGKEIKFLLHFVKESKQDESGMPNNRFLAERTGGTYSTLKVQPAELEDSGVYFCASSQDWARLDTQYFGPGTRLTVL.

This clonotype came up many times. The chain links TRBV7-6 to TRBJ2-1; 7 bases are shared with TRBD1. The J segment lost 7 bases and the V segment lost 4 bases, leaving 4 bases of the junction unmatched. CDR1 and CDR2 from the germline V gene are SGHVS and FNYEAQ. CDR3 length: 13 amino acids. As DNA, the CDR3 is TGTGCCAGCAGCTACAGGGGTAGTAATGAGCAGTTCTTC. Its translation is CASSYRGSNEQFF.